One TCR beta chain is described in this entry. Its antigen is currently unknown. These data are taken from a study of shared clonotypes between healthy human individuals. Notes on the study in general: Lower generation probabilities were found for non-shared clonotypes than for those shared by all four donors.

The ends were cut back, 3 bases at V and 2 bases at J, with 3 bases in the middle. The CDR3 contains 12 residues. Germline lookup yields CDR1 MDHEN and CDR2 SYDVKM. Sequenced by immunoSEQ multiplex PCR; TCRdb stores in-frame clones only, minus some. In the table there are 650,000 to 700,000 clones, 90% of which are singletons. CD45RO+ cells went into CD8 memory alongside CCR7-negative CD45RA+ TemRA cells. This TCR was recovered from a man younger than 35 in good health. Some clones in this sample may be carry-over from other donors' samples. The sequencing sample was made of memory CD8+ T cells from PBMCs. Subset noted: CD45RO+ cells pooled with CCR7-negative TemRA cells. V gene TRBV28 combines with J gene TRBJ2-3, with D hard to call. CDR3 DNA sequence: TGTGCCAGCAGTTTGGACACAGATACGCAGTATTTT. This translates into CASSLDTDTQYF.